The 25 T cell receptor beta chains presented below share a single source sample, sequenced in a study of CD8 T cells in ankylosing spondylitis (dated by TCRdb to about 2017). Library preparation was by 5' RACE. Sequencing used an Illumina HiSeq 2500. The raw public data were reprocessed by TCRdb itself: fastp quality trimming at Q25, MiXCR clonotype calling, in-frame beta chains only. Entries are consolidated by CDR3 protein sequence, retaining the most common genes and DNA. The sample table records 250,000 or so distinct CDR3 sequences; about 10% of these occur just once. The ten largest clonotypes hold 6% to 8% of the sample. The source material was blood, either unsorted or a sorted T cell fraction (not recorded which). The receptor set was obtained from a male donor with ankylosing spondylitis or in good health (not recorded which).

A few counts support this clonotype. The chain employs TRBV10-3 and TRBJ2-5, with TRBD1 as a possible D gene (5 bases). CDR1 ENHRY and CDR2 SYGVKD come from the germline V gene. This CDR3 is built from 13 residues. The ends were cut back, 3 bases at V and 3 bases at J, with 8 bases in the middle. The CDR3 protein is CAISDSTEETQYF. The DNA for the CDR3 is TGTGCCATCAGTGACTCGACAGAAGAGACCCAGTACTTC.

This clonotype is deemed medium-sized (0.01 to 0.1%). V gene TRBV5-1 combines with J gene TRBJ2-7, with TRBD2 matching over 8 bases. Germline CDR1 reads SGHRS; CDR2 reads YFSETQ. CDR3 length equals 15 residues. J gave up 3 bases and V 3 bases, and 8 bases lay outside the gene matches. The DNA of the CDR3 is TGCGCCAGCAGCTGGACCGGGACTAGACTCTACGAGCAGTACTTC. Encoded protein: CASSWTGTRLYEQYF.

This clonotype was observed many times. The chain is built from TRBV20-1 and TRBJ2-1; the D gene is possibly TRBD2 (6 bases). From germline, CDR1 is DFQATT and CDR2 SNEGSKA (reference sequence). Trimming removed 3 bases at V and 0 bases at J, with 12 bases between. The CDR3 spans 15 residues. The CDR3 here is CSASPAGPSYNEQFF. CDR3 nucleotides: TGCAGTGCTAGCCCCGCGGGACCCTCCTACAATGAGCAGTTCTTC.

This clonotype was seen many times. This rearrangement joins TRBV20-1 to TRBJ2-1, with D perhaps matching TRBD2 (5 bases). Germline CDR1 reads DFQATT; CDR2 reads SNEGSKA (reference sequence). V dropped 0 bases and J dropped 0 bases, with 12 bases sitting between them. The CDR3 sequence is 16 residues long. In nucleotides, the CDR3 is TGCAGTGCTAGAGATTATGAGGGAGCCTCCTACAATGAGCAGTTCTTC. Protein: CSARDYEGASYNEQFF.

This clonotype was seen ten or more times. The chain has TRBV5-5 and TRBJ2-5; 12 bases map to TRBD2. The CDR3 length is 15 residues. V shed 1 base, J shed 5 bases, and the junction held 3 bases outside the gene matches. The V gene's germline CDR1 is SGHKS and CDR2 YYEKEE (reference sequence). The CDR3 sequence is CASSLTSGRKETQYF. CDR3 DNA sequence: TGTGCCAGCAGCTTGACTAGCGGGAGGAAGGAGACCCAGTACTTC.

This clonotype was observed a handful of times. The CDR3, as DNA: TGCAGCGCTTCTTGGGGGGGACAAGAGACCCAGTACTTC. Its protein is CSASWGGQETQYF. The chain employs TRBV29-1 and TRBJ2-5; 7 bases are a match to TRBD2. The CDR3 sequence is 13 residues long. With 7 bases clipped from V and 2 bases from J, the junction kept 7 bases outside the gene matches. Germline-derived CDR1 and CDR2 are SQVTM and ANQGSEA.

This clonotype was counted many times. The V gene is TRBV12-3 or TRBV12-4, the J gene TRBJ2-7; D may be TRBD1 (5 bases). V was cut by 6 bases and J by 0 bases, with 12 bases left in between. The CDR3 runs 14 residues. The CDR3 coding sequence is TGTGCCAGCAGCAAAGACAGAAACTCCTACGAGCAGTACTTC. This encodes CASSKDRNSYEQYF.

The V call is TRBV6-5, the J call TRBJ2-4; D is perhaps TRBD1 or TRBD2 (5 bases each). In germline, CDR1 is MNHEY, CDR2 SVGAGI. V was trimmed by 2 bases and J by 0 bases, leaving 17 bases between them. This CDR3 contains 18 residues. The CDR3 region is CASSYNGAEAAAKNIQYF. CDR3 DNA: TGTGCCAGCAGTTACAACGGGGCAGAAGCCGCAGCCAAAAACATTCAGTACTTC.

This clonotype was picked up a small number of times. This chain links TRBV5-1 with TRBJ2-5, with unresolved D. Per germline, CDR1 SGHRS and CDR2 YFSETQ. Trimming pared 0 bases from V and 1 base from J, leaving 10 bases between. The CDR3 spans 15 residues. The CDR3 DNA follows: TGCGCCAGCAGCTTGGGCAGCAAAGCCCAAGAGACCCAGTACTTC. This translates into CASSLGSKAQETQYF.

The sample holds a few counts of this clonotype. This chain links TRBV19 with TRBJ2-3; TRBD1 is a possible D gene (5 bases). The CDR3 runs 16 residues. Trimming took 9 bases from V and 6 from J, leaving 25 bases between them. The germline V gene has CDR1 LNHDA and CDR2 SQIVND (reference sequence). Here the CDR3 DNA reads TGTGCCAGGATCCCCGTAGGGCAGGGAATCGGGGATACGCAGTATTTT. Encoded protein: CARIPVGQGIGDTQYF.

As DNA, the CDR3 is TGTGCCAGCAGCAAAGGACTAGCGGGAGTTCTTCAGTGCACCGGGGAGCTGTTTTTT. This sequence encodes CASSKGLAGVLQCTGELFF. This chain uses TRBV21-1 with TRBJ2-2; TRBD2, the table's D call, lacks a check against the DNA. TRBV21-1 is an annotated pseudogene. The CDR3 loop spans 19 amino acids.

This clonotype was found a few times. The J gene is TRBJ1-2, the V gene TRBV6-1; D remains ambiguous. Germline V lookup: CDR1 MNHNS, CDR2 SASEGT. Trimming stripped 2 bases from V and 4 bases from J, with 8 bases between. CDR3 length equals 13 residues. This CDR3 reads CASSENLRYGYTF. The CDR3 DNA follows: TGTGCCAGCAGTGAAAACCTGCGCTATGGCTACACCTTC.

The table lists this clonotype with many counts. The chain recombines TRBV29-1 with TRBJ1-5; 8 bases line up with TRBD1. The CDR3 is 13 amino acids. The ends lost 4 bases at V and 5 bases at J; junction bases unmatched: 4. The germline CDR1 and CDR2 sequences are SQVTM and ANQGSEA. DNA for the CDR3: TGCAGCGTTGTGGAGACAGGGGATCAGCCCCAGCATTTT. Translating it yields CSVVETGDQPQHF.

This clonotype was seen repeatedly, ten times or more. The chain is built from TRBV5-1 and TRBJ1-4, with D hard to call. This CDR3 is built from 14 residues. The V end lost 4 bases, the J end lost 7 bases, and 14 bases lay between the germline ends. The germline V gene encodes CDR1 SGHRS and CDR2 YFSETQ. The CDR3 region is CASSKDDGAEKLFF. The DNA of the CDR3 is TGCGCCAGCAGCAAGGACGACGGCGCTGAAAAACTGTTTTTT. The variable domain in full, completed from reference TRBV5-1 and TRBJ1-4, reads KAGVTQTPRYLIKTRGQQVTLSCSPISGHRSVSWYQQTPGQGLQFLFEYFSETQRNKGNFPGRFSGRQFSNSRSEMNVSTLELGDSALYLCASSKDDGAEKLFFGSGTQLSVL.

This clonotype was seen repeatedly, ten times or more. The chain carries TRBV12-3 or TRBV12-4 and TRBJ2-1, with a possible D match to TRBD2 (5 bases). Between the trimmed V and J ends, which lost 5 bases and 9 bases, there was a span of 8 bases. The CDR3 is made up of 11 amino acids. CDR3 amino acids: CASSPRGEQFF. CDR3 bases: TGTGCCAGCAGTCCACGGGGTGAGCAGTTCTTC.

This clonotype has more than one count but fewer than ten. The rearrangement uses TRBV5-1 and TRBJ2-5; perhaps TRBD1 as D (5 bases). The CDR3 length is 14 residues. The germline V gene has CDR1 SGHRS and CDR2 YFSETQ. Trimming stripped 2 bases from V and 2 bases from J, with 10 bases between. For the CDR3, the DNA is TGCGCCAGCAGCTTTCAGGGTCGGCAAGAGACCCAGTACTTC. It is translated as CASSFQGRQETQYF.

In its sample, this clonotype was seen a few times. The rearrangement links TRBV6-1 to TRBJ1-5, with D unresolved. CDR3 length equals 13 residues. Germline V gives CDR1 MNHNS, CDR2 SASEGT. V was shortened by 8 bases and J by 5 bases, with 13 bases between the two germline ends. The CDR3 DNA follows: TGTGCCAGCGGCCGGGCCACCTATCAGCCCCAGCATTTT. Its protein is CASGRATYQPQHF.

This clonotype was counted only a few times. The CDR3 region is CSASAGFTYEQYF. The CDR3 nucleotides read TGCAGTGCTAGTGCCGGGTTCACCTACGAGCAGTACTTC. V gene TRBV20-1 combines with J gene TRBJ2-7, with D uncertain. There are 13 residues in the CDR3. Germline CDR1 and CDR2: DFQATT and SNEGSKA (reference sequence). V lost 3 bases and J 2 bases, leaving 11 bases between the germline ends.

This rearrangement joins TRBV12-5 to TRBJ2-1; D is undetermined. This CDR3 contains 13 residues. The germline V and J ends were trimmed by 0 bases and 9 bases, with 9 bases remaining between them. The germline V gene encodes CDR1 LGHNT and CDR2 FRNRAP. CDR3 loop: CASGLVRGGEQFF. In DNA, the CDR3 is TGTGCTAGTGGTTTGGTACGTGGCGGTGAGCAGTTCTTC. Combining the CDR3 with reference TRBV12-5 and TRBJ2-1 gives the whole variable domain DARVTQTPRHKVTEMGQEVTMRCQPILGHNTVFWYRQTMMQGLELLAYFRNRAPLDDSGMPKDRFSAEMPDATLATLKIQPSEPRDSAVYFCASGLVRGGEQFFGPGTRLTVL.

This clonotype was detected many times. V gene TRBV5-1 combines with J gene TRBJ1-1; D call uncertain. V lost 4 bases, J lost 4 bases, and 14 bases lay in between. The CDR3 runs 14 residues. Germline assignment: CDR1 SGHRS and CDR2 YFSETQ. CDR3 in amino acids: CASSPSGGVTEAFF. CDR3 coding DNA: TGCGCCAGCAGCCCTAGCGGTGGGGTCACTGAAGCTTTCTTT.

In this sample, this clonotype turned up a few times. CDR3 amino acids: CASGLGWLGAQSSYNEQFF. DNA for the CDR3: TGTGCTAGTGGTTTGGGGTGGCTAGGGGCCCAGAGCTCCTACAATGAGCAGTTCTTC. The V call is TRBV12-5, the J call TRBJ2-1; a weak D match, TRBD1 (5 bases). The V end was cut by 1 base, the J end by 0 bases, with 19 bases between. This CDR3 region has 19 residues. Germline V gene data show CDR1 as LGHNT and CDR2 as FRNRAP. Supplemented by reference TRBV12-5 and TRBJ2-1, the full variable domain reads DARVTQTPRHKVTEMGQEVTMRCQPILGHNTVFWYRQTMMQGLELLAYFRNRAPLDDSGMPKDRFSAEMPDATLATLKIQPSEPRDSAVYFCASGLGWLGAQSSYNEQFFGPGTRLTVL.

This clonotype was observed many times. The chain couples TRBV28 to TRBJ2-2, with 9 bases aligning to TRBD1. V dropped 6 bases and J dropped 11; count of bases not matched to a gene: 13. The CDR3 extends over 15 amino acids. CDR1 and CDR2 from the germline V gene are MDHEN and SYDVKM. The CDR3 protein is CASREQGAQGIELFF. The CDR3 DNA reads TGTGCCAGCAGGGAACAGGGGGCGCAGGGTATTGAGCTGTTTTTT. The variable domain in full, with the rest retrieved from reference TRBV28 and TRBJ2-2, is DVKVTQSSRYLVKRTGEKVFLECVQDMDHENMFWYRQDPGLGLRLIYFSYDVKMKEKGDIPEGYSVSREKKERFSLILESASTNQTSMYLCASREQGAQGIELFFGEGSRLTVL.

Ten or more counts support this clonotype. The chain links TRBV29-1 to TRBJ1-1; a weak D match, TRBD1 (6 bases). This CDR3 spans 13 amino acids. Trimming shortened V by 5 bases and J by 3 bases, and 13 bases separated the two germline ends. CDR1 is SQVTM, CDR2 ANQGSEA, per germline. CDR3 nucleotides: TGCAGCGTTCTCAGGGGAGGGGACACTGAAGCTTTCTTT. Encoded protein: CSVLRGGDTEAFF.

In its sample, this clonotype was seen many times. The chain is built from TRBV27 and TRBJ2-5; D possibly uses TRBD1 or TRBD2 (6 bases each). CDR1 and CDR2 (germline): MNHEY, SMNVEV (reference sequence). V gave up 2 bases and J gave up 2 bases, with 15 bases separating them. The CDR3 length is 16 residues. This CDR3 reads CASSLKWGAAQETQYF. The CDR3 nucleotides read TGTGCCAGCAGTTTAAAATGGGGGGCGGCACAAGAGACCCAGTACTTC.

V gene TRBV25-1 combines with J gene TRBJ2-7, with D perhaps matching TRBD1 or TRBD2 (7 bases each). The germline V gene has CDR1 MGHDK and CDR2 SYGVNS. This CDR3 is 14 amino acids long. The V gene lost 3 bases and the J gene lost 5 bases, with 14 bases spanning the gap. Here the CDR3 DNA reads TGTGCCAGCAGTGAGGGAGGGGGCCGGCACGAGCAGTACTTC. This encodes CASSEGGGRHEQYF.